This TCR beta chain emerged from a study of cytomegalovirus exposure and HLA in healthy donors. Findings and caveats of the study: Cytomegalovirus-associated TCR beta chains were listed, numbering 150 to 200.

Although they were nominally healthy when sampled, donors likely had unrecorded immune exposures. It was with 60 Vbeta and 13 Jbeta primers that the PCR ran. Clones were sequenced by immunoSEQ multiplex PCR, and TCRdb holds only the in-frame ones, with some missing. The table has tens of thousands of clones, about four fifths seen once. Turning to this clone: Its antigen is unidentified.

V dropped 4 bases and J dropped 7; count of bases not matched to a gene: 12. This CDR3 region has 16 residues. Germline V gene data show CDR1 as SGDLS and CDR2 as YYNGEE. The sample was PBMCs. This TCR was sampled from a woman in her thirties or forties in good health and CMV-seronegative. The genes are TRBV9 and TRBJ2-1; 9 bases match TRBD2. The CDR3 DNA is TGTGCCAGCAGCCTCATCCCGGGACTAGCTGAGAATGAGCAGTTCTTC. Amino acids: CASSLIPGLAENEQFF.